This T cell receptor (beta chain) was recorded in a study of T cell responses to AZD1222 COVID-19 vaccine. Whole-study findings and limits: CD4 TCRs linked to vaccination spanned spike, dominating at 160-218 and 743-854. The study identified only a handful of AZD1222 recipients as seropositive at baseline. Clonal diversity was possibly underestimated, and the donors were mostly white British, with more females.

Method: immunoSEQ multiplex PCR; TCRdb's copy keeps in-frame clones and lacks some. The sample carries roughly 140,000 clones, just under 95% recorded once. This CDR3 has 15 residues. Germline CDR1 is SGDLS and CDR2 is YYNGEE. The V end was cut by 0 bases, the J end by 9 bases, with 16 bases between. Notes on this clone: Its antigen is not identified.

The source is an adult in good health. The chain combines TRBV9 with TRBJ2-1, with D unclear. The sample here was peripheral blood, taken on day 0 of AZD1222 vaccination. The CDR3 sequence: CASSVGLGLNPEQFF. In nucleotides, the CDR3 is TGTGCCAGCAGCGTAGGACTTGGGCTAAACCCTGAGCAGTTCTTC.